Below, 12 T cell receptor beta chains from the same sample are listed, as sequenced in a study of T cells after yellow fever vaccination. A single record per CDR3 protein comes from TCRdb applying MiXCR to the 5' RACE reads. This table holds approximately 160,000 distinct CDR3 sequences, 9.3% found once. The source material was CD8+ T cells sorted from PBMCs, sampled 45 days after the yellow fever booster vaccination. The receptors shown here come from a man between 18 and 29 years old who received the YFV17D yellow fever vaccine.

Only a few counts were recorded for this clonotype. V usage is TRBV10-3 and J usage is TRBJ2-5, with 13 bases that match TRBD2. The CDR3 contains 15 residues. Germline V gene sequence: CDR1 ENHRY, CDR2 SYGVKD. Trimming removed 5 bases from V and 2 bases from J; junction bases left unmatched: 2. CDR3 nucleotides: TGTGCCATCAGTTTGGGACTAGCGGGACAAGAGACCCAGTACTTC. It is translated as CAISLGLAGQETQYF.

The chain couples TRBV9 to TRBJ2-7; 8 bases map to TRBD1. V lost 4 bases to trimming and J lost 2 bases; unmatched junction nucleotides: 8. The length of the CDR3 is 15 residues. Germline values: CDR1 SGDLS, CDR2 YYNGEE. The CDR3: CASSTRTGRPYEQYF. For the CDR3, the DNA is TGTGCCAGCAGCACCCGGACAGGGCGACCCTACGAGCAGTACTTC. The complete variable domain, with remaining parts taken from reference TRBV9 and TRBJ2-7, reads DSGVTQTPKHLITATGQRVTLRCSPRSGDLSVYWYQQSLDQGLQFLIQYYNGEERAKGNILERFSAQQFPDLHSELNLSSLELGDSALYFCASSTRTGRPYEQYFGPGTRLTVT.

The sample holds a few counts of this clonotype. The chain recombines TRBV4-3 with TRBJ1-2; perhaps TRBD1 as D (5 bases). CDR3 size: 15 residues. Germline lookup yields CDR1 LGHNA and CDR2 YSLEER. V lost 0 bases and J 4 bases, leaving 12 bases between the germline ends. The CDR3 sequence: CASSQDSDDSYGYTF. The CDR3 nucleotides read TGCGCCAGCAGCCAAGATTCCGACGACAGCTATGGCTACACCTTC.

V is TRBV12-3 or TRBV12-4 and J is TRBJ1-2, with 8 bases matching TRBD1. The V gene end was trimmed by 6 bases and the J gene end by 7 bases; junction bases not matched to a gene: 10. The CDR3 sequence is 14 residues long. The CDR3 is CASRDNQGALGYTF. The CDR3 DNA is TGTGCCAGCAGAGATAACCAGGGGGCGCTTGGCTACACCTTC.

This clonotype has more than one count but fewer than ten. V usage is TRBV20-1 and J usage is TRBJ2-1; D gene uncertain. Germline V gene data show CDR1 as DFQATT and CDR2 as SNEGSKA (reference sequence). V gave up 7 bases and J gave up 1 base, with 5 bases separating them. CDR3 length equals 11 residues. CDR3 protein: CSGLSYNEQFF. The CDR3 DNA reads as TGCAGTGGGCTGTCCTACAATGAGCAGTTCTTC.

This chain joins TRBV6-2 or TRBV6-3 and TRBJ2-1, with 10 bases identical to TRBD2. In germline, CDR1 is MNHEY, CDR2 SVGEGT. This CDR3 contains 18 residues. V shed 9 bases and J 0 bases; nucleotides not matched to a gene: 14. DNA of the CDR3: TGTGCCAGTGGTTCTTGGTTAGCGGGGGGCAGCTCCTACAATGAGCAGTTCTTC. Protein sequence: CASGSWLAGGSSYNEQFF.

The genes are TRBV4-1 and TRBJ1-1, with 7 nucleotides matching TRBD1. Germline V gene sequence: CDR1 MGHRA, CDR2 YSYEKL. Losses at the gene ends were 3 bases for V and 1 base for J; bases not matched to a gene: 11. The CDR3 sequence is 17 residues long. CDR3 coding DNA: TGCGCCAGCAGCCATCGGGGGGCAGGGGGTCAGAACACTGAAGCTTTCTTT. It yields the protein CASSHRGAGGQNTEAFF.

This clonotype was seen only a few times. V usage is TRBV9 and J usage is TRBJ1-6, with no clear D. Trimming removed 3 bases from V and 6 bases from J, with 10 bases in between. The CDR3 is 14 amino acids. Germline V CDR1 and CDR2: SGDLS, YYNGEE. CDR3 DNA: TGTGCCAGCAGCGGCTCAGGCCTTAATTCACCCCTCCACTTT. Its translation: CASSGSGLNSPLHF.

The table lists this clonotype with a few counts. This chain's CDR3 is CASSFSPTGTSGADTQYF. The CDR3 nucleotides read TGTGCCAGCAGTTTCTCCCCCACCGGGACTAGCGGGGCAGATACGCAGTATTTT. This chain connects TRBV6-6 to TRBJ2-3, with TRBD2 matching 13 bases. CDR3 length: 18 residues. Trimming at V came to 4 bases and at J to 4 bases, leaving 11 bases not matched to a gene. CDR1 is MNHNY, CDR2 SVGAGI, per germline (reference sequence).

The chain's CDR3 is CASSLPGNNSPLHF. CDR3 coding DNA: TGTGCCAGCAGTCTGCCAGGAAATAATTCACCCCTCCACTTT. The chain carries TRBV12-3 or TRBV12-4 and TRBJ1-6, with D unclear. V was clipped by 5 bases and J by 5 bases, with 10 bases between them. This CDR3 has 14 amino acids.

The rearrangement joins TRBV2 to TRBJ1-6, with D uncertain. Germline CDR1 is SNHLY and CDR2 is FYNNEI. CDR3 length: 11 residues. V was pared by 4 bases and J by 6 bases, with 1 base between. The CDR3 loop is CASSGNSPLHF. The CDR3 bases are TGTGCCAGCAGTGGTAATTCACCCCTCCACTTT.

J is TRBJ2-3 and V is TRBV4-3, with D uncertain. CDR3 length: 16 residues. The V end was cut by 1 base, the J end by 2 bases, with 13 bases between. CDR1 is LGHNA, CDR2 YSLEER, per germline. CDR3 bases: TGCGCCAGCAGCCAAGCCCCCCCCGGTCTCACAGATACGCAGTATTTT. Residues: CASSQAPPGLTDTQYF.